This passage covers 19 T cell receptor beta chains from one sample sequenced in a study of cytomegalovirus exposure and HLA in healthy donors. A multiplex PCR was run with 60 Vbeta primers and 13 Jbeta primers. Sequencing was performed with immunoSEQ multiplex PCR; in TCRdb, only in-frame clones are kept and a portion is missing. This table holds 100,000 to 150,000 clones, roughly 88% found once. Sequencing was performed on PBMCs. The receptor source for this set is a woman between 18 and 29 years old in good health and CMV-seropositive.

The chain employs TRBV10-2 and TRBJ2-7; 10 bases are shared with TRBD1. The CDR3 covers 15 residues. After removal of 2 bases from V and 7 bases from J, the junction contained 8 bases not matched to a gene. Germline V lookup: CDR1 WSHSY, CDR2 SAAADI. The CDR3 DNA reads as TGCGCCAGCAGTGAGCTGGGACAGGGGATGGGGGAGCAGTACTTC. This translates into CASSELGQGMGEQYF.

V and J are TRBV11-3 and TRBJ2-7, with D unclear. In germline, CDR1 is SGHNT, CDR2 YENEEA. The V and J ends lost 0 bases and 5 bases respectively, with 11 bases between them. This CDR3 has 14 amino acids. The DNA of the CDR3 is TGTGCCAGCAGCTTAGATTCTGCCCAGGACGAGCAGTACTTC. This encodes CASSLDSAQDEQYF.

The CDR3 reads CASSGGGNEQYF. The CDR3 DNA follows: TGCGCCAGCAGTGGAGGGGGCAATGAGCAGTACTTC. The V call is TRBV10-2, the J call TRBJ2-5, with 7 bases aligning to TRBD1. The trim removed 4 bases at V and 11 bases at J, leaving 7 bases unmatched. CDR1 and CDR2 (germline): WSHSY, SAAADI. The CDR3 is made up of 12 amino acids.

The V gene is TRBV5-6, the J gene TRBJ1-1; D ambiguous. Germline V gene lookup returns CDR1 SGHDT and CDR2 YYEEEE. The CDR3 contains 15 residues. Trimming stripped 4 bases from V and 11 bases from J, with 24 bases between. The CDR3 DNA follows: TGTGCCAGCAGCCTGGAACGGGATTTTAGACGATTGGCTTTCTTT. This codes for CASSLERDFRRLAFF.

The chain carries TRBV6-6 and TRBJ1-5; possibly TRBD1 for D (5 bases). With 2 bases removed from V and 11 bases from J, the gap between germline ends came to 13 bases. The CDR3 covers 13 residues. Germline V CDR1 and CDR2: MNHNY, SVGAGI (reference sequence). The CDR3 reads CASSYRPDSAQHF. The CDR3 DNA follows: TGTGCCAGCAGTTACCGACCAGACAGTGCCCAGCATTTT.

The CDR3 loop reads CASRQESNEKLFF. In DNA form, the CDR3 reads TGTGCCAGCAGACAGGAATCTAATGAAAAACTGTTTTTT. The rearrangement joins TRBV6-5 to TRBJ1-4; a possible D gene is TRBD1 (5 bases). V was trimmed by 6 bases and J by 3 bases, leaving 8 bases between them. The CDR3 sequence is 13 residues long. Germline lookup yields CDR1 MNHEY and CDR2 SVGAGI.

This chain joins TRBV25-1 and TRBJ2-7; TRBD1 aligns across 7 bases. Germline trimming cut 2 bases from V and 3 bases from J; bases unmatched to any gene: 4. The CDR3 contains 14 residues. Germline CDR1 MGHDK, CDR2 SYGVNS. The CDR3 DNA is TGTGCCAGCAGTGAACCCGGGACAGTCTACGAGCAGTACTTC. Translated, it gives CASSEPGTVYEQYF.

The genes are TRBV5-6 and TRBJ2-7; D might be TRBD2 (5 bases). CDR1 and CDR2 from the germline V gene are SGHDT and YYEEEE. The CDR3 totals 11 residues. V was clipped by 5 bases and J by 5 bases, with 8 bases between them. The chain's CDR3 is CASSKGDEQYF. The DNA of the CDR3 is TGTGCCAGCAGTAAGGGAGACGAGCAGTACTTC.

The CDR3 region is CASSLAASEAFF. The CDR3 region has the DNA TGTGCCAGCAGCTTAGCTGCGAGTGAAGCTTTCTTT. The chain is built from TRBV7-9 and TRBJ1-1, with no clear D. CDR1 SEHNR and CDR2 FQNEAQ come from the germline V gene (reference sequence). The V end was cut by 0 bases, the J end by 7 bases, with 6 bases between. This CDR3 has 12 residues.

The chain recombines TRBV4-1 with TRBJ1-1; 8 bases are a match to TRBD1. CDR1 is MGHRA and CDR2 is YSYEKL in the germline V gene. The J segment lost 4 bases and the V segment lost 2 bases, leaving 3 bases of the junction unmatched. The CDR3 has 14 amino acids. The DNA for the CDR3 is TGCGCCAGCAGCCAACTCACAGGGGGCACTGAAGCTTTCTTT. It specifies CASSQLTGGTEAFF.

The chain carries TRBV27 and TRBJ1-1; D gene uncertain. CDR3 length: 13 amino acids. The germline V gene has CDR1 MNHEY and CDR2 SMNVEV (reference sequence). Trimming shortened V by 5 bases and J by 4 bases, and 11 bases separated the two germline ends. CDR3 loop: CASSDWVSTEAFF. In DNA form, the CDR3 reads TGTGCCAGCAGTGACTGGGTCTCCACTGAAGCTTTCTTT.

This chain connects TRBV5-6 to TRBJ2-1, with TRBD1 matching 7 bases. J lost 8 bases, V lost 0 bases, and 11 bases had no gene match. This CDR3 contains 16 residues. Germline loops: CDR1 SGHDT, CDR2 YYEEEE. The CDR3 reads CASSLGLTGAPDEQFF. The CDR3 DNA sequence: TGTGCCAGCAGCTTGGGATTAACAGGGGCACCCGATGAGCAGTTCTTC. The whole variable domain, remainder taken from reference TRBV5-6 and TRBJ2-1, is DAGVTQSPTHLIKTRGQQVTLRCSPKSGHDTVSWYQQALGQGPQFIFQYYEEEERQRGNFPDRFSGHQFPNYSSELNVNALLLGDSALYLCASSLGLTGAPDEQFFGPGTRLTVL.

The CDR3 region is CASSLDITDTQYF. In DNA, the CDR3 is TGTGCCAGCAGCTTGGATATAACAGATACGCAGTATTTT. The chain joins TRBV5-4 to TRBJ2-3; no definite D call. Germline CDR1 SGHNT, CDR2 YYREEE (reference sequence). Trimming cost V 0 bases and J 3 bases, with 5 bases left between them. The CDR3 consists of 13 residues.

As to this clone: Additional DNA sequences in this sample encode the identical CDR3. This chain joins TRBV5-1 and TRBJ2-1; 9 bases fit TRBD2. The length of the CDR3 is 15 residues. Germline CDR1 reads SGHRS; CDR2 reads YFSETQ. V lost 0 bases and J lost 4; bases outside the gene matches: 2. The CDR3 sequence is CASSLVAGAYNEQFF. CDR3 in DNA: TGCGCCAGCAGCTTGGTAGCGGGGGCGTACAATGAGCAGTTCTTC. Filled out from reference TRBV5-1 and TRBJ2-1, the complete variable domain reads KAGVTQTPRYLIKTRGQQVTLSCSPISGHRSVSWYQQTPGQGLQFLFEYFSETQRNKGNFPGRFSGRQFSNSRSEMNVSTLELGDSALYLCASSLVAGAYNEQFFGPGTRLTVL.

This clone occurred once. The chain combines TRBV6-6 with TRBJ1-6, with D maybe TRBD1 (6 bases). The CDR3 has 11 residues. Germline CDR1 is MNHNY and CDR2 is SVGAGI (reference sequence). The V end was cut by 4 bases, the J end by 14 bases, with 9 bases between. In DNA form, the CDR3 reads TGTGCCAGCAGTTTACAGGGCTCCCTCCACTTT. It is translated as CASSLQGSLHF.

The J gene is TRBJ2-2, the V gene TRBV28; 7 bases fit TRBD1. The V and J ends lost 10 bases and 1 base, in that order; junction bases with no gene match: 12. CDR3 length equals 16 residues. Germline values: CDR1 MDHEN, CDR2 SYDVKM. For the CDR3, the DNA is TGTGCCACCCTGGATTCAGGGACAGTGAACACCGGGGAGCTGTTTTTT. Protein: CATLDSGTVNTGELFF.

The chain couples TRBV6-5 to TRBJ2-7; 8 bases line up with TRBD1. From germline, CDR1 is MNHEY and CDR2 SVGAGI. Trimming at V came to 5 bases and at J to 6 bases, leaving 6 bases not matched to a gene. The CDR3 loop spans 13 amino acids. Here the CDR3 reads CASSQHTGGEQYF. CDR3 in DNA: TGTGCCAGCAGTCAGCACACAGGGGGCGAGCAGTACTTC.

This clone was seen a few times. This sequence joins TRBV5-4 and TRBJ2-3; 11 bases are shared with TRBD2. The CDR3 runs to 17 residues. In germline, CDR1 is SGHNT, CDR2 YYREEE (reference sequence). Losses at the gene ends were 0 bases for V and 5 bases for J; bases not matched to a gene: 8. This chain's CDR3 is CASSLELSGGAGDTQYF. In DNA form, the CDR3 reads TGTGCCAGCAGCTTGGAACTTAGCGGGGGGGCGGGAGATACGCAGTATTTT.

The chain joins TRBV7-3 to TRBJ2-2; D not resolved. CDR1 and CDR2 (germline): SGHTA, FQGTGA. V lost 4 bases to trimming and J lost 3 bases, with 15 bases between them. This CDR3 region has 16 residues. In DNA, the CDR3 is TGTGCCAGCAGCTCTACCCGGGTGGTTGACACCGGGGAGCTGTTTTTT. Residues: CASSSTRVVDTGELFF.